Following are 5 T cell receptor beta chains from one sample sequenced in a study of beta chain features in type 1 diabetes. Investigators reverse transcribed all isolated RNA, so they sequenced expressed TCRB transcripts. Clones were read by immunoSEQ multiplex PCR, and TCRdb kept only the in-frame ones, dropping some. This table has some 250,000 clones, around a quarter appearing once. The sequenced material came from central memory CD4+ T cells from blood. These receptors were collected from a man younger than 40 in good health.

This clone was detected only a few times. The sample contains more than one DNA sequence encoding this CDR3. The V gene is TRBV19, the J gene TRBJ1-6, with D possibly being TRBD1 (5 bases). The CDR3 totals 15 residues. Germline V lookup: CDR1 LNHDA, CDR2 SQIVND (reference sequence). The V and J ends lost 1 base and 7 bases respectively, with 11 bases between them. CDR3 sequence reads: CASSIGPGGNSPLHF. DNA for the CDR3: TGTGCCAGTAGTATAGGCCCGGGGGGAAATTCACCCCTCCACTTT. Combining the CDR3 with reference TRBV19 and TRBJ1-6 gives the whole variable domain DGGITQSPKYLFRKEGQNVTLSCEQNLNHDAMYWYRQDPGQGLRLIYYSQIVNDFQKGDIAEGYSVSREKKESFPLTVTSAQKNPTAFYLCASSIGPGGNSPLHFGNGTRLTVT.

On this clone itself: A read error is likely here: a far larger clone is one base away. The CDR3: CASSSNRASYEQYF. The CDR3 nucleotides read TGTGCCAGCAGCTCCAACAGGGCTTCCTACGAGCAGTACTTC. The chain uses TRBV11-3 and TRBJ2-7; weak D call: TRBD1 (6 bases). Between the trimmed V and J ends, which lost 4 bases and 1 base, there was a span of 11 bases. Germline V lookup: CDR1 SGHNT, CDR2 YENEEA. This CDR3 has 14 residues.

This clone was seen a few times. The chain uses TRBV4-3 and TRBJ1-1, with 9 bases fitting TRBD1. The CDR3 consists of 13 residues. V lost 4 bases to trimming and J lost 10 bases; unmatched junction nucleotides: 7. Germline lookup yields CDR1 LGHNA and CDR2 YSLEER. The CDR3 nucleotides read TGCGCCAGCAGCCGGATAGACAGGGGGGGAGCTTTCTTT. Translated, it gives CASSRIDRGGAFF.

In this sample, this clone turned up many times. This chain joins TRBV4-2 and TRBJ1-2; no firm D call. The CDR3 is made up of 14 amino acids. Trimming took 4 bases from V and 4 from J, leaving 13 bases between them. Germline lookup yields CDR1 LGHNA and CDR2 YNFKEQ. The CDR3 here is CASSPASTAYGYTF. In DNA form, the CDR3 reads TGTGCCAGCAGCCCAGCCTCAACAGCCTATGGCTACACCTTC.

The rearrangement links TRBV7-2 to TRBJ2-3, with D maybe TRBD2 (5 bases). V dropped 5 bases and J dropped 1 base, with 10 bases sitting between them. Germline V CDR1 and CDR2: SGHTA, FQGNSA. The CDR3 sequence is 14 residues long. The CDR3 loop reads CASSLNSGTDTQYF. DNA of the CDR3: TGTGCCAGCAGCCTAAATAGCGGCACAGATACGCAGTATTTT.